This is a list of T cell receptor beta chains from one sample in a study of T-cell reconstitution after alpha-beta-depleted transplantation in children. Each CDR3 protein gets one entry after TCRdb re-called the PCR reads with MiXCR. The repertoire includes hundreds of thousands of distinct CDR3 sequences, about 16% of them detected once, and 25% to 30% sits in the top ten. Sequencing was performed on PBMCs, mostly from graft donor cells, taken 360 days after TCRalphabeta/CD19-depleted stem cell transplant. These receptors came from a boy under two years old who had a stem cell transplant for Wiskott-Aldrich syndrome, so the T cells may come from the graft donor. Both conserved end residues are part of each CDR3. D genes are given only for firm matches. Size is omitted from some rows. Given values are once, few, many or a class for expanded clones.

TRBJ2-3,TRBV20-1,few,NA,CSARFSTQYF,TGCAGTGCTAGGTTTTCTACGCAGTATTTT
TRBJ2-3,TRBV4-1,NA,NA,CASSQETAHGTQYF,TGCGCCAGCAGCCAAGAAACAGCTCATGGTACGCAGTATTTT
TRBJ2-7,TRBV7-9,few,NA,CASSYKIPHEQYF,TGTGCCAGCAGCTACAAGATCCCCCACGAGCAGTACTTC
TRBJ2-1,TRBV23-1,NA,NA,CASSKRAGSEQFF,TGCGCCAGCAGTAAAAGGGCAGGGAGTGAGCAGTTCTTC
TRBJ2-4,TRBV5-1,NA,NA,CASSEGTQKNIQYF,TGCGCCAGCAGCGAGGGGACCCAGAAAAACATTCAGTACTTC
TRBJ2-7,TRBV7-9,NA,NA,CASSLVSGLIYEQYF,TGTGCCAGCAGCTTAGTATCAGGACTAATCTACGAGCAGTACTTC
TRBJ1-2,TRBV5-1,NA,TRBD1,CASSSGQGAWYGYTF,TGCGCCAGCAGCTCAGGACAGGGGGCATGGTATGGCTACACCTTC
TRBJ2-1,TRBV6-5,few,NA,CASSYPHLGAEQFF,TGTGCCAGCAGTTACCCTCATCTTGGGGCTGAGCAGTTCTTC
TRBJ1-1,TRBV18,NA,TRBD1,CASSPGTDEAFF,TGTGCCAGCTCACCGGGGACAGACGAAGCTTTCTTT
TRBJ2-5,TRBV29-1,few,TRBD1,CSVVRQGADLETQYF,TGCAGCGTTGTTAGGCAGGGGGCGGATTTGGAGACCCAGTACTTC
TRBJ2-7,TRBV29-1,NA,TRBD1,CSVEDDRDRGLLREYF,TGCAGCGTTGAAGATGACCGGGACAGGGGGCTCCTACGAGAGTACTTC
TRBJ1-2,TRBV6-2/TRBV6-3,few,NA,CASSGLGRTVLYGYTF,TGTGCCAGCAGTGGGTTAGGCAGGACCGTGCTCTATGGCTACACCTTC
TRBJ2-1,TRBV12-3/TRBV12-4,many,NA,CASSFRENEQFF,TGTGCCAGCAGTTTCCGAGAGAATGAGCAGTTCTTC
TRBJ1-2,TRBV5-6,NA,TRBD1,CASSLAGTGDGYTF,TGTGCCAGCAGCTTGGCTGGGACAGGGGACGGCTACACCTTC
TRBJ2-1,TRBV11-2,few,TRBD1,CASSSRRQGLKDEQFF,TGTGCCAGCAGCTCAAGGCGACAGGGCTTGAAGGATGAGCAGTTCTTC
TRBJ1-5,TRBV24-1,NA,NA,CATSDASYQPQHF,TGTGCCACCAGTGACGCTTCCTATCAGCCCCAGCATTTT
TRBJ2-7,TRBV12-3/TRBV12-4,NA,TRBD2,CASSRRTSGRISSYEQYF,TGTGCCAGCAGTAGGAGGACTAGCGGGAGGATAAGCTCCTACGAGCAGTACTTC